This T cell receptor beta chain was retrieved from a study of T cells in Graves' hyperthyroidism and ophthalmopathy. In patients aged 18 to 65, hyperthyroidism was newly diagnosed, with duration under 2 months. Exclusion followed for patients with uncontrolled infection, other autoimmune disease, pregnancy or lactation. What was amplified from RNA transcripts were TCR beta CDR3 regions. Using the HTBI primer set, a first-round RT-PCR was run on the TCR CDR3. TCRdb re-derived calls from the multiplex PCR reads in MiXCR, one entry per CDR3 protein. The sample consists of roughly 630,000 distinct CDR3 sequences, approximately 14% of them appearing once. The CDR3 loop spans 17 amino acids. In germline, CDR1 is MNHEY, CDR2 SVGEGT. Trimming at V came to 0 bases and at J to 1 base, leaving 2 bases not matched to a gene. On this clonotype: Its antigen is still unknown.

Study-wide results and caveats: The model forecast ophthalmopathy, anticipating it by a median about 6.5 months before onset. A model built on 13 V-J features separated ophthalmopathy from stable hyperthyroidism.

The clonotype was recovered from a woman in her 30s with Graves' hyperthyroidism. The chain is built from TRBV6-2 or TRBV6-3 and TRBJ2-7, with 14 bases identical to TRBD2. Sequencing was carried out using blood. This CDR3 reads CASSYSGLAGASYEQYF. The CDR3 nucleotides read TGTGCCAGCAGTTACTCGGGACTAGCGGGAGCGTCCTACGAGCAGTACTTC.